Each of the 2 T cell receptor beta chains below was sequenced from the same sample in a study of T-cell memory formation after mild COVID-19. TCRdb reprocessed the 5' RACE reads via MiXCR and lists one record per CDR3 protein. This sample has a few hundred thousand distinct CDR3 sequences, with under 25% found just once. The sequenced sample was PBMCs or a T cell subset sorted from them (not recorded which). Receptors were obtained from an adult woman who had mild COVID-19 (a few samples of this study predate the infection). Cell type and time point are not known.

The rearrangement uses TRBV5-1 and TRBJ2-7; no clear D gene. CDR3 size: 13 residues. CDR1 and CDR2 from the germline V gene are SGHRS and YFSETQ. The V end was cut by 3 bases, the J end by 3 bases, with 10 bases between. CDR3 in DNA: TGCGCCAGCAGCTCCTATTCCCTCTACGAGCAGTACTTC. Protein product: CASSSYSLYEQYF.

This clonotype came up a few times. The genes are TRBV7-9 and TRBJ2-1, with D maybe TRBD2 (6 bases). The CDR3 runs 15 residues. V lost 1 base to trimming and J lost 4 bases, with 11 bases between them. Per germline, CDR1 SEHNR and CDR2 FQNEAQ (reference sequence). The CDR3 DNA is TGTGCCAGCAGCTTAGGGAGGGGACGGTACAATGAGCAGTTCTTC. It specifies CASSLGRGRYNEQFF.